This is a list of T cell receptor beta chains from one sample in a study of cytomegalovirus exposure and HLA in healthy donors. The assay was immunoSEQ multiplex PCR, and TCRdb's table has in-frame clones only and misses some. The sample shows 55,000 to 70,000 clones, 85% to 95% of them seen only once. The sample taken for sequencing was PBMCs. The source is a man younger than 30 in good health and CMV-seropositive. Each CDR3 is given with its conserved first and last residue. The D gene is left open where the match is weak. Some rows mark clone size as missing; the rest say once, few, many or name a class of expanded clone.

D gene: -; V gene: TRBV10-1; J gene: TRBJ2-3; clone size: -; CDR3 protein: CASSESEHPTDTQYF; CDR3 DNA: TGCGCCAGCAGTGAGTCTGAACACCCCACAGATACGCAGTATTTT
D gene: -; V gene: TRBV11-2; J gene: TRBJ2-7; clone size: -; CDR3 protein: CASSALQGSPYEQYF; CDR3 DNA: TGTGCCAGCAGCGCCCTACAGGGATCCCCCTACGAGCAGTACTTC
D gene: -; V gene: TRBV5-6; J gene: TRBJ2-7; clone size: -; CDR3 protein: CASSIAGVGYEQYF; CDR3 DNA: TGTGCCAGCAGCATAGCAGGGGTAGGGTACGAGCAGTACTTC
D gene: -; V gene: TRBV11-2; J gene: TRBJ1-1; clone size: -; CDR3 protein: CASRVQSTGRNTEAFF; CDR3 DNA: TGTGCCAGCAGAGTTCAATCCACCGGGAGGAACACTGAAGCTTTCTTT
D gene: TRBD1; V gene: TRBV19; J gene: TRBJ2-7; clone size: -; CDR3 protein: CASSTGQGYEQYF; CDR3 DNA: TGTGCCAGTAGCACGGGACAGGGCTACGAGCAGTACTTC
D gene: -; V gene: TRBV7-6; J gene: TRBJ2-1; clone size: -; CDR3 protein: CASSLRPGIYNEQFF; CDR3 DNA: TGTGCCAGCAGTCTCCGTCCGGGGATCTACAATGAGCAGTTCTTC
D gene: -; V gene: TRBV9; J gene: TRBJ2-3; clone size: -; CDR3 protein: CASSVGGGGTQYF; CDR3 DNA: TGTGCCAGCAGCGTAGGGGGGGGCGGTACGCAGTATTTT
D gene: -; V gene: TRBV4-1; J gene: TRBJ1-5; clone size: once; CDR3 protein: CASSQETTRGVNQPQHF; CDR3 DNA: TGCGCCAGCAGCCAAGAAACTACCCGGGGGGTCAATCAGCCCCAGCATTTT
D gene: -; V gene: TRBV5-1; J gene: TRBJ1-4; clone size: -; CDR3 protein: CASSLGGADEKLFF; CDR3 DNA: TGCGCCAGCAGCTTAGGGGGGGCGGACGAAAAACTGTTTTTT
D gene: TRBD1; V gene: TRBV11-2; J gene: TRBJ2-4; clone size: -; CDR3 protein: CASSLDVGQTTLAKNIQYF; CDR3 DNA: TGTGCCAGCAGCTTAGATGTGGGACAGACGACTCTAGCCAAAAACATTCAGTACTTC
D gene: -; V gene: TRBV29-1; J gene: TRBJ1-3; clone size: -; CDR3 protein: CSVAPSSGNTIYF; CDR3 DNA: TGCAGCGTTGCACCGAGCTCTGGAAACACCATATATTTT
D gene: TRBD2; V gene: TRBV29-1; J gene: TRBJ2-1; clone size: -; CDR3 protein: CSAGLAGEQFF; CDR3 DNA: TGCAGCGCTGGACTAGCGGGGGAGCAGTTCTTC